This is a list of T cell receptor beta chains from one sample in a study of cytomegalovirus exposure and HLA in healthy donors. Assay used: immunoSEQ multiplex PCR; TCRdb lists only in-frame clones, some missing. This listing includes about 150,000 clones. Sample: PBMCs. These TCRs come from a young man in good health and CMV-seronegative. CDR3s include the opening cysteine and the closing phenylalanine or tryptophan. The order of the fields is J gene, D gene, V gene, CDR3 DNA, CDR3 protein. D genes are given only for firm matches.

TRBJ1-1 | TRBD1 | TRBV2 | TGTGCCAGCAGAGTAGACCGGGACAGGGGATGGGGCACTGAAGCTTTCTTT | CASRVDRDRGWGTEAFF
TRBJ2-2 | NA | TRBV7-9 | TGTGCCAGCAGCTTAACCAGGGGCGAGGGCACCGGGGAGCTGTTTTTT | CASSLTRGEGTGELFF
TRBJ1-5 | NA | TRBV28 | TGTGCCAGCAGTTTGAGAGGGAGTATTCGGGCCCAGCATTTT | CASSLRGSIRAQHF
TRBJ2-2 | NA | TRBV10-3 | TGTGCCATCAGTGAGTCTGTCGGGATGGGGACCGGGGAGCTGTTTTTT | CAISESVGMGTGELFF
TRBJ2-5 | TRBD2 | TRBV7-2 | TGTGCCAGCAGCCGGAACGGGGCGGGAGAGGAGACCCAGTACTTC | CASSRNGAGEETQYF
TRBJ2-1 | NA | TRBV6-6 | TGTGCCAGCAGTTCGGCGGGAAAGTACAATGAGCAGTTCTTC | CASSSAGKYNEQFF
TRBJ2-2 | TRBD2 | TRBV7-9 | TGTGCCAGCAGCTTGACTAGCGGGGAATCTAACACCGGGGAGCTGTTTTTT | CASSLTSGESNTGELFF
TRBJ1-1 | NA | TRBV25-1 | TGTGCCAGCAGTGGGTACAGTCTGAACACTGAAGCTTTCTTT | CASSGYSLNTEAFF
TRBJ2-5 | TRBD1 | TRBV5-1 | TGCGCCAGCAGCTTGTCAACAGGGGCCGGGGAGCAGTACTTC | CASSLSTGAGEQYF
TRBJ2-3 | TRBD2 | TRBV5-4 | TGTGCCAGCAGTTCCAGCGGGAGGACAACAGATACGCAGTATTTT | CASSSSGRTTDTQYF
TRBJ2-1 | NA | TRBV14 | TGTGCCAGCAGCCAAGTAGGGGGGCCTAGCGGTTTCTACAATGAGCAGTTCTTC | CASSQVGGPSGFYNEQFF
TRBJ1-2 | NA | TRBV27 | TGTGCCAGCAGTTCGGAACGGTGGGCGGGTAACTATGGCTACACCTTC | CASSSERWAGNYGYTF
TRBJ1-1 | NA | TRBV6-6 | TGTGCCAGCAGACGAAGCCCTGGGGCGGCAAACACTGAAGCTTTCTTT | CASRRSPGAANTEAFF
TRBJ2-7 | TRBD1 | TRBV7-6 | TGTGCCAGCAGCCGAGACAGGGACTACGAGCAGTACTTC | CASSRDRDYEQYF
TRBJ2-3 | NA | TRBV5-1 | TGCGCCAGCAGCTCGACCGTACAGGGGCGGGGAGATACGCAGTATTTT | CASSSTVQGRGDTQYF
TRBJ2-7 | TRBD1 | TRBV11-2 | TGTGCCAGCAGCTTAGGGTCCGGGACAGGGAACTACGAGCAGTACTTC | CASSLGSGTGNYEQYF
TRBJ1-1 | TRBD1 | TRBV5-1 | TGCGCCAGCGGGGACAGGGTTGACACTGAAGCTTTCTTT | CASGDRVDTEAFF
TRBJ2-7 | TRBD1 | TRBV5-4 | TGTGCCAGCAGCTTGGGGGGACAGGGGGCTTACGAGCAGTACTTC | CASSLGGQGAYEQYF
TRBJ1-1 | TRBD1 | TRBV27 | TGTGCCAGCAGGGCCGGGACAGTGAACACTGAAGCTTTCTTT | CASRAGTVNTEAFF
TRBJ1-1 | NA | TRBV11-2 | TGTGCCAGCAGCCTCGACAGCGACACTGAAGCTTTCTTT | CASSLDSDTEAFF
TRBJ1-2 | NA | TRBV10-3 | TGTGCCATCAGTGAGTCCGGGGGAATAGATGGCTACACCTTC | CAISESGGIDGYTF
TRBJ2-1 | NA | TRBV7-9 | TGTGCCAGCAGCTATAACCAAATGAGCGAGCAGTTCTTC | CASSYNQMSEQFF
TRBJ2-7 | TRBD1 | TRBV6-1 | TGTGCCAGCAGTGACGAAAGAGTGCTTTGGGGGACAGGGATTTCCTACGAGCAGTACTTC | CASSDERVLWGTGISYEQYF
TRBJ1-2 | NA | TRBV7-6 | TGTGCCAGCAGCTTAGGACAGCCGGTGCCATCTGGGTATGGCTACACCTTC | CASSLGQPVPSGYGYTF
TRBJ1-1 | NA | TRBV29-1 | TGCAGCGGAAAACGACAGATTTTGAACACTGAAGCTTTCTTT | CSGKRQILNTEAFF
TRBJ2-7 | TRBD2 | TRBV19 | TGTGCCAGTAGCCGCCCCGGGTTGGCGGGAGTTTCGGATGAGCAGTACTTC | CASSRPGLAGVSDEQYF
TRBJ2-7 | NA | TRBV5-1 | TGCGCCAGCAGCTCCTACTGGACACCGTCCTACGAGCAGTACTTC | CASSSYWTPSYEQYF
TRBJ2-7 | TRBD1 | TRBV14 | TGTGCCAGCAGGCGGACAGGGAGCTACGAGCAGTACTTC | CASRRTGSYEQYF
TRBJ2-1 | TRBD2 | TRBV4-1 | TGCGCCAGCAGCCAAGGGACTAGCGGGAGGAGAAATGAGCAGTTCTTC | CASSQGTSGRRNEQFF
TRBJ1-1 | TRBD1 | TRBV27 | TGTGCCAGCAGTTTCGGACAGGGTCTTTCGGGGAACACTGAAGCTTTCTTT | CASSFGQGLSGNTEAFF
TRBJ2-1 | TRBD2 | TRBV2 | TGTGCCAGCACCCAAGGAGGACTAGACTACAATGAGCAGTTCTTC | CASTQGGLDYNEQFF
TRBJ1-4 | NA | TRBV9 | TGTGCCAGCAGCGTAGGTCGGTTAGCTACTAATGAAAAACTGTTTTTT | CASSVGRLATNEKLFF
TRBJ2-3 | NA | TRBV7-8 | TGTGCCAGCAGCCAGTACGGGAGCACAGATACGCAGTATTTT | CASSQYGSTDTQYF
TRBJ2-7 | NA | TRBV6-6 | TGTGCCAGCAGTTCCTTCTACGAGCAGTACTTC | CASSSFYEQYF
TRBJ2-1 | TRBD1 | TRBV5-1 | TGCGCCAGCAGCTTGGGGACAGGGCCCTACAATGAGCAGTTCTTC | CASSLGTGPYNEQFF
TRBJ2-7 | NA | TRBV5-4 | TGTGCCAGCAGCTTACAGGGAGACTACGAGCAGTACTTC | CASSLQGDYEQYF
TRBJ1-2 | TRBD1 | TRBV19 | TGTGCCAGTAGTATTCGGACAGGGGTACGTGACTATGGCTACACCTTC | CASSIRTGVRDYGYTF
TRBJ2-7 | NA | TRBV21-1 | TGTGCCAGCAGCAGATCATCGGGACAGCCTGGCGAGCAGTACTTC | CASSRSSGQPGEQYF
TRBJ2-7 | TRBD1 | TRBV14 | TGTGCCAGCAGCCGTATGACAGGGACCGAGCAGTACTTC | CASSRMTGTEQYF
TRBJ2-7 | TRBD2 | TRBV5-6 | TGTGCCAGCAGCTTGGTACTAGCGGGAGTGACGACCAACTACGAGCAGTACTTC | CASSLVLAGVTTNYEQYF
TRBJ1-1 | NA | TRBV6-5 | TGTGCCAGCAGTTACGGGTCAGGGCTTGGGACTGAAGCTTTCTTT | CASSYGSGLGTEAFF
TRBJ2-3 | TRBD2 | TRBV5-1 | TGCGCCAGCAGCCCCCCGGGACTAGCAACAGATACGCAGTATTTT | CASSPPGLATDTQYF
TRBJ2-2 | NA | TRBV29-1 | TGCAGCGTTGGGGCCGGCACCGGGGAGCTGTTTTTT | CSVGAGTGELFF
TRBJ2-5 | TRBD2 | TRBV29-1 | TGCAGCGCTTCTAGCGGGAGCCTGGAGACCCAGTACTTC | CSASSGSLETQYF
TRBJ2-3 | NA | TRBV2 | TGTGCCAGCCTTACCCCACTCTTCACAGATACGCAGTATTTT | CASLTPLFTDTQYF
TRBJ1-5 | TRBD1 | TRBV5-6 | TGTGCCAGCAGCTCCGTGAGAGACAGGGGCGCCGGTCAGCCCCAGCATTTT | CASSSVRDRGAGQPQHF
TRBJ1-6 | NA | TRBV6-5 | TGTGCCAGCCTGGGGGGGTCCTATAATTCACCCCTCCACTTT | CASLGGSYNSPLHF
TRBJ1-1 | NA | TRBV27 | TGTGCCAGCAGGACAGGGAACACTGAAGCTTTCTTT | CASRTGNTEAFF